One sample yielded the 23 T cell receptor beta chains listed below, sequenced in a study of blood T cells in healthy people across ages. Through a sample-barcoded 5' primer and a J-beta primer mix, a second PCR was run for about 6 to 11 cycles. From the 5' RACE reads, TCRdb called clonotypes with MiXCR, one entry per CDR3 protein. The table lists about 570,000 distinct CDR3 sequences, 25% to 30% of them singletons. The sequencing input was blood. Receptors originate from a woman aged 65 to 85 in good health.

The V gene is TRBV20-1, the J gene TRBJ1-2, with D unclear. The germline V gene has CDR1 DFQATT and CDR2 SNEGSKA (reference sequence). This CDR3 region has 13 residues. V was trimmed by 5 bases and J by 4 bases, leaving 14 bases between them. In nucleotides, the CDR3 is TGCAGTGCTCTCCACCTGGAGTCCTATGGCTACACCTTC. It translates to CSALHLESYGYTF.

The chain employs TRBV4-1 and TRBJ2-7, with D possibly being TRBD2 (5 bases). In germline, CDR1 is MGHRA, CDR2 YSYEKL. Trimming removed 0 bases at V and 3 bases at J, with 9 bases between. This CDR3 spans 14 amino acids. The CDR3 region is CASSQERADYEQYF. CDR3 bases: TGCGCCAGCAGCCAAGAGAGGGCAGACTACGAGCAGTACTTC.

The sample holds a few counts of this clonotype. CDR3 region: CASSPQGARSETQYF. In nucleotides, the CDR3 is TGTGCCAGCAGTCCACAGGGGGCTAGGTCGGAGACCCAGTACTTC. The genes are TRBV2 and TRBJ2-5; 9 bases line up with TRBD1. The CDR3 runs to 15 residues. The ends lost 5 bases at V and 5 bases at J; junction bases unmatched: 9. CDR1 SNHLY and CDR2 FYNNEI come from the germline V gene.

CDR3: CASTQPGQRQFF. CDR3 DNA: TGTGCCAGCACCCAGCCCGGACAAAGGCAGTTCTTC. The V and J genes are TRBV6-5 and TRBJ2-5; D might be TRBD1 (5 bases). The J call may be incorrect, as the DNA end agrees better with TRBJ2-1. This CDR3 region has 12 residues. Germline-derived CDR1 and CDR2 are MNHEY and SVGAGI.

The chain recombines TRBV7-2 with TRBJ2-7; 8 nucleotides align to TRBD2. Germline loops: CDR1 SGHTA, CDR2 FQGNSA. The J segment lost 3 bases and the V segment lost 7 bases, leaving 8 bases of the junction unmatched. The CDR3 contains 14 residues. This CDR3 reads CASNPLREVYEQYF. The CDR3 DNA follows: TGTGCCAGCAACCCCTTGCGGGAGGTCTACGAGCAGTACTTC.

This chain uses TRBV20-1 with TRBJ2-3, with a possible D match to TRBD2 (6 bases). CDR1 and CDR2 from the germline V gene are DFQATT and SNEGSKA (reference sequence). The length of the CDR3 is 14 residues. Trimming cost V 1 base and J 2 bases, with 10 bases left between them. CDR3 coding DNA: TGCAGTGCTAGAGGCGGGGATTCCACAGATACGCAGTATTTT. Residues: CSARGGDSTDTQYF.

The rearrangement links TRBV7-3 to TRBJ2-3; maybe TRBD2 (7 bases). The CDR3 length is 15 residues. The V gene's germline CDR1 is SGHTA and CDR2 FQGTGA. Trimming cost V 5 bases and J 2 bases, with 14 bases left between them. The CDR3 DNA reads as TGTGCCAGCAGCCGGGGGGCAGGGTACACAGATACGCAGTATTTT. This translates into CASSRGAGYTDTQYF.

The rearrangement links TRBV5-6 to TRBJ2-5, with 9 bases fitting TRBD2. The germline CDR1 and CDR2 sequences are SGHDT and YYEEEE. The trim removed 1 base at V and 0 bases at J, leaving 4 bases unmatched. The CDR3 spans 16 residues. CDR3 region: CASSLTSGSYQETQYF. CDR3 in DNA: TGTGCCAGCAGCTTGACTAGCGGGTCGTACCAAGAGACCCAGTACTTC. The complete variable domain, with remaining parts taken from reference TRBV5-6 and TRBJ2-5, reads DAGVTQSPTHLIKTRGQQVTLRCSPKSGHDTVSWYQQALGQGPQFIFQYYEEEERQRGNFPDRFSGHQFPNYSSELNVNALLLGDSALYLCASSLTSGSYQETQYFGPGTRLLVL.

This clonotype was counted only a few times. The chain has TRBV7-2 and TRBJ1-1; a weak D match, TRBD1 (5 bases). V lost 4 bases and J 6 bases, leaving 12 bases between the germline ends. This CDR3 spans 13 amino acids. Germline loops: CDR1 SGHTA, CDR2 FQGNSA. CDR3: CASSSLRQSEAFF. DNA of the CDR3: TGTGCCAGCAGCTCCCTCCGACAGTCTGAAGCTTTCTTT.

This clonotype was observed a few times. CDR3 nucleotides: TGTGCCAGCAGCCGGGGACGGAGCTACGAGCAGTACTTC. Translation gives CASSRGRSYEQYF. The rearrangement links TRBV7-2 to TRBJ2-7; D is possibly TRBD1 or TRBD2 (5 bases each). Trimming shortened V by 5 bases and J by 3 bases, and 11 bases separated the two germline ends. The CDR3 runs to 13 residues. Germline CDR1 reads SGHTA; CDR2 reads FQGNSA.

The rearrangement links TRBV21-1 to TRBJ1-1; the tabulated D call, TRBD1, remains unverified against the DNA. TRBV21-1 is a pseudogene segment. This CDR3 contains 15 residues. This chain's CDR3 is CASSKARLGDTEAFF. The CDR3 DNA sequence: TGTGCCAGCAGCAAAGCGCGGCTGGGGGACACTGAAGCTTTCTTT.

Only a few counts were recorded for this clonotype. The rearrangement links TRBV4-3 to TRBJ2-4, with 8 positions matching TRBD1. This CDR3 is 16 amino acids long. The trim removed 2 bases at V and 9 bases at J, leaving 12 bases unmatched. Germline-derived CDR1 and CDR2 are LGHNA and YSLEER. The CDR3, as DNA: TGCGCCAGCAGCCAAAACTTAGGGACTGGACAGGGCATTCAGTACTTC. It is translated as CASSQNLGTGQGIQYF.

The chain carries TRBV3-1 and TRBJ2-1; 12 bases align to TRBD2. The germline gives CDR1 LGHDT, CDR2 YNNKEL (reference sequence). The CDR3 is made up of 17 amino acids. Unmatched junction bases numbered 11, after V lost 2 bases and J lost 9 bases. The CDR3 coding sequence is TGTGCCAGCAGCCAAACCGGGCTAGCGGGGGGGCTTGGTGAGCAGTTCTTC. Its translation: CASSQTGLAGGLGEQFF.

The V call is TRBV7-2, the J call TRBJ1-2; D gene ambiguous. From germline, CDR1 is SGHTA and CDR2 FQGNSA. The CDR3 consists of 14 residues. V lost 1 base and J 6 bases, leaving 12 bases between the germline ends. Here the CDR3 DNA reads TGTGCCAGCAGCTTAGGGCAGGAATGGGATGGCTACACCTTC. It translates to CASSLGQEWDGYTF.

The chain employs TRBV20-1 and TRBJ2-5, with 12 bases aligning to TRBD2. Near its end, the DNA agrees better with TRBJ2-1, so the J call may be wrong. In germline, CDR1 is DFQATT, CDR2 SNEGSKA (reference sequence). This CDR3 is built from 14 residues. The CDR3 region has the DNA TGCAGTGCTAGAGTGGCTAGCGGGGGGGGTGAGCAGTTCTTC. Translating gives CSARVASGGGEQFF.

This clonotype was seen more than once but under ten times. This sequence joins TRBV2 and TRBJ1-1; no clear D. V gave up 9 bases and J gave up 3 bases, with 14 bases separating them. The CDR3 is 13 amino acids. Per the germline V gene, CDR1 is SNHLY and CDR2 is FYNNEI. In DNA, the CDR3 is TGTGCCAGTAAAACCCAGAGGGACACTGAAGCTTTCTTT. Amino acid sequence: CASKTQRDTEAFF.

V gene TRBV7-9 combines with J gene TRBJ2-7; D remains unclear. The length of the CDR3 is 15 residues. Germline-derived CDR1 and CDR2 are SEHNR and FQNEAQ (reference sequence). The ends were cut back, 1 base at V and 0 bases at J, with 10 bases in the middle. CDR3 nucleotide sequence: TGTGCCAGCAGCTTAGTTGTGGGTAACTCCTACGAGCAGTACTTC. It is translated as CASSLVVGNSYEQYF.

This clonotype was counted only a few times. The chain uses TRBV12-3 or TRBV12-4 and TRBJ2-7; TRBD1 agrees at 7 bases. V lost 6 bases, J lost 5 bases, and 10 bases stayed unmatched. CDR3 length: 14 amino acids. For the CDR3, the DNA is TGTGCCAGCAGCCTCCGAGGGACAGATGACGAGCAGTACTTC. Residues: CASSLRGTDDEQYF.

The chain is built from TRBV5-4 and TRBJ1-2; TRBD1 matches 12 bases. V shed 0 bases, J shed 2 bases, and the junction held 8 bases outside the gene matches. The CDR3 is 18 amino acids. CDR1 and CDR2 (germline): SGHNT, YYREEE (reference sequence). This CDR3 is CASSLEGPGQGANYGYTF. The CDR3 nucleotides are TGTGCCAGCAGCTTGGAGGGACCGGGACAGGGGGCGAACTATGGCTACACCTTC.

This chain joins TRBV6-1 and TRBJ2-5; unclear D gene. The CDR3 has 14 residues. V lost 6 bases and J 2 bases, leaving 13 bases between the germline ends. Germline V gene data show CDR1 as MNHNS and CDR2 as SASEGT. The CDR3 nucleotides are TGTGCCAGCAGGAGAAGCGCGGCGCAAGAGACCCAGTACTTC. Its translation: CASRRSAAQETQYF.

V gene TRBV5-1 combines with J gene TRBJ2-7, with D tentatively TRBD2 (6 bases). Germline values: CDR1 SGHRS, CDR2 YFSETQ. This CDR3 region has 16 residues. Trimming cost V 0 bases and J 6 bases, with 19 bases left between them. The CDR3 spells CASSLAKTGVWGEQYF. For the CDR3, the DNA is TGCGCCAGCAGCTTGGCCAAGACGGGGGTGTGGGGCGAGCAGTACTTC.

The chain links TRBV20-1 to TRBJ2-5; D possibly uses TRBD1 or TRBD2 (6 bases each). CDR1 is DFQATT, CDR2 SNEGSKA, per germline (reference sequence). The CDR3 is made up of 15 amino acids. V was clipped by 6 bases and J by 3 bases, with 20 bases between them. The chain's CDR3 is CSARKGGFREETQYF. The CDR3 DNA reads as TGCAGTGCCCGAAAGGGGGGATTTCGGGAAGAGACCCAGTACTTC.

This clonotype was found many times. The chain recombines TRBV7-9 with TRBJ1-5, with unresolved D. Germline values: CDR1 SEHNR, CDR2 FQNEAQ (reference sequence). This CDR3 is 14 amino acids long. The V end lost 0 bases, the J end lost 4 bases, and 7 bases lay between the germline ends. Here the CDR3 reads CASSLAGANQPQHF. DNA for the CDR3: TGTGCCAGCAGCTTAGCGGGAGCGAATCAGCCCCAGCATTTT.